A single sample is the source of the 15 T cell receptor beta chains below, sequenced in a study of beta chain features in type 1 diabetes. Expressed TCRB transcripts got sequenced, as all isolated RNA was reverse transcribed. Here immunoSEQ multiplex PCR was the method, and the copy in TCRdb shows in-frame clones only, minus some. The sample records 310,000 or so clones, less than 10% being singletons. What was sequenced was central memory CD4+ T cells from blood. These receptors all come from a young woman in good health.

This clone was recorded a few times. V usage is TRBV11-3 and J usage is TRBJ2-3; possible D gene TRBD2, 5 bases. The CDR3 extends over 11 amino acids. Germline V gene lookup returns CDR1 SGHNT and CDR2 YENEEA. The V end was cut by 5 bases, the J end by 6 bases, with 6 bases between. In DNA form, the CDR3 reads TGTGCCAGCAGCCGCGGGGATACGCAGTATTTT. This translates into CASSRGDTQYF.

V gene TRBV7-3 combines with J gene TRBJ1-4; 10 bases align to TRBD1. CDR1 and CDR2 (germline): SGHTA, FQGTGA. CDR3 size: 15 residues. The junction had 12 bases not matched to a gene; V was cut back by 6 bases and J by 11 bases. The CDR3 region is CASSNTGQGNRKLFF. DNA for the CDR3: TGTGCCAGCAGTAATACGGGACAGGGGAATAGGAAACTGTTTTTT.

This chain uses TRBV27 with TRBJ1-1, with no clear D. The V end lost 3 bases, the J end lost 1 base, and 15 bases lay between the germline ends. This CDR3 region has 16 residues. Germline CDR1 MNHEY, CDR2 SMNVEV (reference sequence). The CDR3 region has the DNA TGTGCCAGCAGTTTTCTTTCTAACAGTGGGAACACTGAAGCTTTCTTT. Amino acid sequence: CASSFLSNSGNTEAFF.

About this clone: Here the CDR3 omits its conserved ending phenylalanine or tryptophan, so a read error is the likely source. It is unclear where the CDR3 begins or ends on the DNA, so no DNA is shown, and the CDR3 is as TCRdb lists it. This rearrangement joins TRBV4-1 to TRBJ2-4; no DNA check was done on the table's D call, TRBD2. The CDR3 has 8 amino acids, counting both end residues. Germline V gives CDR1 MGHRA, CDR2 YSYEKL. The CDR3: CASSQDNG.

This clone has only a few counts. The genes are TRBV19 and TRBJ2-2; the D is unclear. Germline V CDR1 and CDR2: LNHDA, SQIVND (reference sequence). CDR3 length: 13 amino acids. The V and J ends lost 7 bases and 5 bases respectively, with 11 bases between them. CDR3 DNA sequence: TGTGCCAGTACGGCCATGAGTACCGGGGAGCTGTTTTTT. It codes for CASTAMSTGELFF.

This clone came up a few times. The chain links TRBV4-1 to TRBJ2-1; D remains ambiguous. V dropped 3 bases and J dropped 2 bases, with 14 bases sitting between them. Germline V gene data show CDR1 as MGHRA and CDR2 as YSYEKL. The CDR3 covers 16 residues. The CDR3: CASSHLDLLTYNEQFF. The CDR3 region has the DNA TGCGCCAGCAGCCATCTCGACCTCCTTACCTACAATGAGCAGTTCTTC.

The CDR3 is CASSRSGSGSYNEQFF. CDR3 bases: TGTGCCAGCAGCCGTAGCGGGAGCGGTTCCTACAATGAGCAGTTCTTC. This rearrangement joins TRBV4-2 to TRBJ2-1, with 9 positions matching TRBD2. CDR3 length equals 16 residues. From germline, CDR1 is LGHNA and CDR2 YNFKEQ. V gave up 4 bases and J gave up 1 base; unmatched junction bases: 5.

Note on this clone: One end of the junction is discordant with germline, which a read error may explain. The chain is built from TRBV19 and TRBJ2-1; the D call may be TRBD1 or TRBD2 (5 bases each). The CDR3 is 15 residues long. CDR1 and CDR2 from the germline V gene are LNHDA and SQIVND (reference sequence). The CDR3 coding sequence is TGTGCCAGTAGTAAGGACGGGACCTTCTACGATGAGCAGTTCTTC. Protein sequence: CASSKDGTFYDEQFF.

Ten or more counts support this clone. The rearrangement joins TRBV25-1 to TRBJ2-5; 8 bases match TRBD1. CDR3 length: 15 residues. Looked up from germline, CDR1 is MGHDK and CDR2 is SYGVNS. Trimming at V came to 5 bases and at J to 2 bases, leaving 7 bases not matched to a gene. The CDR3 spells CASSTRQGTQETQYF. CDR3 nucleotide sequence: TGTGCCAGCAGTACACGACAGGGGACACAAGAGACCCAGTACTTC.

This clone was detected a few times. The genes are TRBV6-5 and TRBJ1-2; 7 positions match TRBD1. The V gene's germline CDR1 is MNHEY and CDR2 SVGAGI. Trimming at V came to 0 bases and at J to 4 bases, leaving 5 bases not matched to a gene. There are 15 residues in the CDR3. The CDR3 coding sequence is TGTGCCAGCAGTTACTCTGAAGGGACAGTCTATGGCTACACCTTC. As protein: CASSYSEGTVYGYTF.

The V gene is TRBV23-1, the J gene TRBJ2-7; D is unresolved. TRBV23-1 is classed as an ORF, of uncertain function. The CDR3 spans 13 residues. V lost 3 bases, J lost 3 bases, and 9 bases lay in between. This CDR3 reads CASSQAQDYEQYF. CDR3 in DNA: TGCGCCAGCAGTCAGGCCCAGGACTACGAGCAGTACTTC.

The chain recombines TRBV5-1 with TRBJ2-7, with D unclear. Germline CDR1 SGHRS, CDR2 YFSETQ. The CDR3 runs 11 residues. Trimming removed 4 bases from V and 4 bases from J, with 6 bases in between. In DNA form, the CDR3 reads TGCGCCAGCAGCAACGAGTACGAGCAGTACTTC. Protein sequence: CASSNEYEQYF.

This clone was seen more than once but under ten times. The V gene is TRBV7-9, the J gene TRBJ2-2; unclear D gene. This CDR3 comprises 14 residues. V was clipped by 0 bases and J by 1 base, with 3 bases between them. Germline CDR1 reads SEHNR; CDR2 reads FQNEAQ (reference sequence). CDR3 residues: CASSLARNTGELFF. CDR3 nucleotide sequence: TGTGCCAGCAGCTTAGCGCGGAACACCGGGGAGCTGTTTTTT.

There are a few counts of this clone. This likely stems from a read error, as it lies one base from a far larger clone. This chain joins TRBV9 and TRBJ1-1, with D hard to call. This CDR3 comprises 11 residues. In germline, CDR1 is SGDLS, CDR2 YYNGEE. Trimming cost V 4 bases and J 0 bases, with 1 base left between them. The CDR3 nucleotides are TGTGCCAGCAGCTTGAACACTGAAGCTTTCTTT. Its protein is CASSLNTEAFF.

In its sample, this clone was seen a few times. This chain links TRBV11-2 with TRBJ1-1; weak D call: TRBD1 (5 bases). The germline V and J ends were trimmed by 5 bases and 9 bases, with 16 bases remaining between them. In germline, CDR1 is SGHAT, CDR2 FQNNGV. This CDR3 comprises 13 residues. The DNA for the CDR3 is TGTGCCAGCAGCCCGGGCCGTGGGGGAAAAGCTTTCTTT. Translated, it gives CASSPGRGGKAFF.